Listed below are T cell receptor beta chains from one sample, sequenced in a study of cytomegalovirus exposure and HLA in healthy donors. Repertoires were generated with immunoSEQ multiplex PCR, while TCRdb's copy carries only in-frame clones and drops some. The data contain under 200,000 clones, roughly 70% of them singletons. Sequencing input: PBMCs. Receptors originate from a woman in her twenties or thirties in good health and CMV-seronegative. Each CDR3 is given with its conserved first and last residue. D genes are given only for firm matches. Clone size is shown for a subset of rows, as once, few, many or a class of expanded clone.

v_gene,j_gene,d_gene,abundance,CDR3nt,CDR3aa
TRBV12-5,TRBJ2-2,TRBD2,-,TGTGCTAGTGGTACGGGACTAGCGGGAGCACGGAACACCGGGGAGCTGTTTTTT,CASGTGLAGARNTGELFF
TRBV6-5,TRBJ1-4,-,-,TGTGCCAGCAGCCCGTCCCGCGGTGGTAATGAAAAACTGTTTTTT,CASSPSRGGNEKLFF
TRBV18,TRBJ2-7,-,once,TGTGCCAGCTCACCACAGGCGGAGCCGGCGCCGCAGTACTTC,CASSPQAEPAPQYF
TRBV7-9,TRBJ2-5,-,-,TGTGCCAGCAGCTCATGGGTGGAAGCGGAGACCCAGTACTTC,CASSSWVEAETQYF
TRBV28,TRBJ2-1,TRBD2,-,TGTGCCAGCAGTTCGCGGACTAGCGGGAGGTACAATGAGCAGTTCTTC,CASSSRTSGRYNEQFF
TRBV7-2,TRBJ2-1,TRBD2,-,TGTGCCAGCAGCCCCCGGACTAGGAACAATGAGCAGTTCTTC,CASSPRTRNNEQFF
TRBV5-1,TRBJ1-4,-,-,TGCGCCAGCAGCTTGGGACAGTTTAATGAAAAACTGTTTTTT,CASSLGQFNEKLFF
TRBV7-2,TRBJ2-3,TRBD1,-,TGTGCCAGCAGCGTAGGGACAGCACCCAGCGCAGATACGCAGTATTTT,CASSVGTAPSADTQYF
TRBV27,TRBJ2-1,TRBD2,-,TGTGCCAGCAGTTTGACGGGACTAGCGGGGTACAATGAGCAGTTCTTC,CASSLTGLAGYNEQFF
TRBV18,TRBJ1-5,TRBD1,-,TGTGCCAGCTCACCTACGGGACAGATCAATCAGCCCCAGCATTTT,CASSPTGQINQPQHF
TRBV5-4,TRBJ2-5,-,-,TGTGCCAGCAGCAGCGGAGGGTGGGTAGAGACCCAGTACTTC,CASSSGGWVETQYF
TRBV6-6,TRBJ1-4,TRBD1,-,TGTGCCAGCAGAGCCGGGGGACAGGGGTTCGAAAAACTGTTTTTT,CASRAGGQGFEKLFF
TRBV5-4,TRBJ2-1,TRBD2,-,TGTGCCAGCAGCCCTACACCCGGTAGCGGGAGTGAGCAGTTCTTC,CASSPTPGSGSEQFF
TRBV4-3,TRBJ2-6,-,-,TGCGCCAGCAGCCAAGCGCAGGGAACTGGGGCCAACGTCCTGACTTTC,CASSQAQGTGANVLTF
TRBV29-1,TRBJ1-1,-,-,TGCAGCGTTTGGACAGCTTATGGGCCTGAAGCTTTCTTT,CSVWTAYGPEAFF
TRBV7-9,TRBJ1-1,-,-,TGTGCCAGCAGCCCACAGGGAGGGGTCACTGAAGCTTTCTTT,CASSPQGGVTEAFF
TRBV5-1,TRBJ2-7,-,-,TGCGCCAGCAGCTTGCCGCAGGGGGGTTCCTACGAGCAGTACTTC,CASSLPQGGSYEQYF
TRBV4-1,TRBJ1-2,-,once,TGCGCCAGCAGCCAAGAAACAGAACTAGCTAACTATGGCTACACCTTC,CASSQETELANYGYTF
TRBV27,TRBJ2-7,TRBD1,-,TGTGCCAGCAGGTCTGGGACAGGGTCCTACGAGCAGTACTTC,CASRSGTGSYEQYF
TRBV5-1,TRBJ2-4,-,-,TGCGCCAGCAGCCGCCTAACAGGGCCGGCCAAAAACATTCAGTACTTC,CASSRLTGPAKNIQYF
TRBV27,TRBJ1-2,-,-,TGTGCCAGCAGTAGCGGTCCCGGGGTTCGGGGCTACACCTTC,CASSSGPGVRGYTF
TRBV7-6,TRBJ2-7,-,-,TGTGCCAGCAGCTTAGCGAGGGGGGGAGATTGGGGCTACGAGCAGTACTTC,CASSLARGGDWGYEQYF
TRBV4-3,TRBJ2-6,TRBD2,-,TGCGCCAGCAGCCAAGGTAGCGGGAGCTCTGGGGCCAACGTCCTGACTTTC,CASSQGSGSSGANVLTF
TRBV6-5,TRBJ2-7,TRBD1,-,TGTGCCAGCAGTGAACTTACAGGGGACGGCGAGCAGTACTTC,CASSELTGDGEQYF
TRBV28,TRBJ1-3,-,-,TGTGCCAGCAGTAATCGGGGCTCTGGAAACACCATATATTTT,CASSNRGSGNTIYF
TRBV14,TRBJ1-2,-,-,TGTGCCAGCAGCCAAGGGGGGGGTCTCTATGGCTACACCTTC,CASSQGGGLYGYTF
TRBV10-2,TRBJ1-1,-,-,TGCGCCAGCAGTTGGGAGGACACTGAAGCTTTCTTT,CASSWEDTEAFF
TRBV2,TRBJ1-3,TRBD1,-,TGTGCCAGCATCTTGGACAGGAGCTCTGGAAACACCATATATTTT,CASILDRSSGNTIYF
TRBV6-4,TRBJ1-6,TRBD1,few,TGTGCCAGCATCTTGGGACAGGGGTATTCACCCCTCCACTTT,CASILGQGYSPLHF
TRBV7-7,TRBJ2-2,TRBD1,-,TGTGCTAGCAGCGCCCGGGACAGCTTATACGCGAACACCGGGGAGCTGTTTTTT,CASSARDSLYANTGELFF
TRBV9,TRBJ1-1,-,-,TGTGCCAGCAGCGAGAGGGGGGGGACTGAAGCTTTCTTT,CASSERGGTEAFF
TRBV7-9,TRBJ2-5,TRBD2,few,TGTGCCAGCAGCTTAGCTACTAGCGGGTGGTACTTC,CASSLATSGWYF
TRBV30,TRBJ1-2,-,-,TGTGCCTGGAGTGTGGGCAGGGATGACTATGGCTACACCTTC,CAWSVGRDDYGYTF
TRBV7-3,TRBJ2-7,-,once,TGTGCCAGCAGCTTAACCCCGGACCCCGGGGACGAGCAGTACTTC,CASSLTPDPGDEQYF
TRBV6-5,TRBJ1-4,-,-,TGTGCCAGCAGGGGCGTTGGGAGGGTCATGGAAAAACTGTTTTTT,CASRGVGRVMEKLFF
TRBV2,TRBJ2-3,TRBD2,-,TGTGCCAGCAGAGAAGAGGGACTACCCACAGATACGCAGTATTTT,CASREEGLPTDTQYF
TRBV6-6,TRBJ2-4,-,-,TGTGCCAGCAGTTATGAGTCCAACATTCAGTACTTC,CASSYESNIQYF
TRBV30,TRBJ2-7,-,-,TGTGCCTGGAGTCCGACAGTATACGAGCAGTACTTC,CAWSPTVYEQYF